The rows below give T cell receptor beta chains drawn from one sample of a study of T cell responses to AZD1222 COVID-19 vaccine. Measured with immunoSEQ multiplex PCR; TCRdb has only the in-frame clones, and not every one. The profile shows tens of thousands of clones, around 82% of them singletons. The sample here was peripheral blood, taken 28 days after the second AZD1222 dose. Every receptor here comes from an adult who received the AZD1222 COVID-19 vaccine. Both conserved end residues are part of each CDR3. The order of the fields is D gene, V gene, J gene, clone size, CDR3 length, CDR3 DNA, CDR3 protein. D genes are given only for firm matches. Size values are once, few and many counts, or a class for expanded clones, and some rows have none.

d_call: .
v_call: TRBV10-2
j_call: TRBJ2-7
clone_size: .
cdr3_length: 13
cdr3_nt: TGCGCCAGCAGCAACGGACAGCGCTACGAGCAGTACTTC
cdr3_aa: CASSNGQRYEQYF

d_call: TRBD1
v_call: TRBV5-6
j_call: TRBJ1-6
clone_size: once
cdr3_length: 15
cdr3_nt: TGTGCCAGCAGCAGTACAGGGGGTTATAATTCACCCCTCCACTTT
cdr3_aa: CASSSTGGYNSPLHF

d_call: TRBD2
v_call: TRBV28
j_call: TRBJ2-4
clone_size: .
cdr3_length: 15
cdr3_nt: TGTGCCAGCAAGGGCGGAGGGGCGGGAGGGAATATTCAGTACTTC
cdr3_aa: CASKGGGAGGNIQYF

d_call: .
v_call: TRBV5-1
j_call: TRBJ1-1
clone_size: .
cdr3_length: 16
cdr3_nt: TGCGCCAGCAGCTTGGTGAAGGATGCAATGAACACTGAAGCTTTCTTT
cdr3_aa: CASSLVKDAMNTEAFF

d_call: TRBD1
v_call: TRBV19
j_call: TRBJ1-4
clone_size: .
cdr3_length: 14
cdr3_nt: TGTGCCAGTAGTGAGACAGGGGGCGTCGAAAAACTGTTTTTT
cdr3_aa: CASSETGGVEKLFF

d_call: TRBD1
v_call: TRBV6-5
j_call: TRBJ1-5
clone_size: .
cdr3_length: 13
cdr3_nt: TGTGCCAGCAGTAACCAGGGGGATCAGCCCCAGCATTTT
cdr3_aa: CASSNQGDQPQHF

d_call: .
v_call: TRBV5-1
j_call: TRBJ1-1
clone_size: .
cdr3_length: 14
cdr3_nt: TGCGCCAGCAGCTCGGTCTCTGGGAACACTGAAGCTTTCTTT
cdr3_aa: CASSSVSGNTEAFF

d_call: .
v_call: TRBV6-1
j_call: TRBJ1-6
clone_size: .
cdr3_length: 16
cdr3_nt: TGTGCCAGCAGTGATATGGGGCGACGGGATAATTCACCCCTCCACTTT
cdr3_aa: CASSDMGRRDNSPLHF

d_call: TRBD2
v_call: TRBV7-8
j_call: TRBJ2-5
clone_size: .
cdr3_length: 16
cdr3_nt: TGTGCCAGCAGCAGACGTAGCGGGGGATCCCAAGAGACCCAGTACTTC
cdr3_aa: CASSRRSGGSQETQYF

d_call: .
v_call: TRBV30
j_call: TRBJ2-5
clone_size: .
cdr3_length: 15
cdr3_nt: TGTGCCTGGAAGATTGGGGGCTTGCTCCAAGAGACCCAGTACTTC
cdr3_aa: CAWKIGGLLQETQYF

d_call: .
v_call: TRBV10-2
j_call: TRBJ1-1
clone_size: .
cdr3_length: 13
cdr3_nt: TGCGCCAGCAGTGTGAGGGGGGACACTGAAGCTTTCTTT
cdr3_aa: CASSVRGDTEAFF

d_call: .
v_call: TRBV19
j_call: TRBJ2-3
clone_size: .
cdr3_length: 15
cdr3_nt: TGTGCCAGTAGTAAATGGGGGTCAAGCACAGATACGCAGTATTTT
cdr3_aa: CASSKWGSSTDTQYF

d_call: .
v_call: TRBV30
j_call: TRBJ2-4
clone_size: .
cdr3_length: 12
cdr3_nt: TGTGCCTGGAACAGGGAGGAGGACATTCAGTACTTC
cdr3_aa: CAWNREEDIQYF

d_call: TRBD2
v_call: TRBV11-2
j_call: TRBJ2-3
clone_size: .
cdr3_length: 15
cdr3_nt: TGTGCCAGCAGCTACTCTAGCGGGCGCACAGATACGCAGTATTTT
cdr3_aa: CASSYSSGRTDTQYF

d_call: TRBD1
v_call: TRBV15
j_call: TRBJ1-4
clone_size: .
cdr3_length: 16
cdr3_nt: TGTGCCACCAGCAGTCGGGTAGGACAGGGGAATGAAAAACTGTTTTTT
cdr3_aa: CATSSRVGQGNEKLFF

d_call: TRBD1
v_call: TRBV5-1
j_call: TRBJ1-6
clone_size: few
cdr3_length: 14
cdr3_nt: TGCGCCAGCAAAATGGGGACAGATAATTCACCCCTCCACTTT
cdr3_aa: CASKMGTDNSPLHF

d_call: .
v_call: TRBV5-1
j_call: TRBJ1-1
clone_size: .
cdr3_length: 16
cdr3_nt: TGCGCCAGCAGCTTACCACGCTCAGACCAGAACACTGAAGCTTTCTTT
cdr3_aa: CASSLPRSDQNTEAFF

d_call: .
v_call: TRBV19
j_call: TRBJ2-1
clone_size: .
cdr3_length: 13
cdr3_nt: TGTGCCAGTGCCACCGATCGGGGGAATGAGCAGTTCTTC
cdr3_aa: CASATDRGNEQFF

d_call: TRBD2
v_call: TRBV9
j_call: TRBJ2-1
clone_size: once
cdr3_length: 17
cdr3_nt: TGTGCCAGCAGCGTTTTGTCGACTAGCGGGAATCTCATTGAGCAGTTCTTC
cdr3_aa: CASSVLSTSGNLIEQFF

d_call: TRBD1
v_call: TRBV5-1
j_call: TRBJ2-7
clone_size: .
cdr3_length: 14
cdr3_nt: TGCGCCAGCAGCCGTGACAGGGGCTCCTACGAGCAGTACTTC
cdr3_aa: CASSRDRGSYEQYF

d_call: TRBD1
v_call: TRBV10-3
j_call: TRBJ2-7
clone_size: .
cdr3_length: 14
cdr3_nt: TGTGCCATCAGGGACGGGACAGGGGGATACGAGCAGTACTTC
cdr3_aa: CAIRDGTGGYEQYF

d_call: .
v_call: TRBV7-2
j_call: TRBJ1-1
clone_size: once
cdr3_length: 16
cdr3_nt: TGTGCCAGCAGCTTAGTTCGCGGGACCGCGAACACTGAAGCTTTCTTT
cdr3_aa: CASSLVRGTANTEAFF

d_call: TRBD2
v_call: TRBV27
j_call: TRBJ2-3
clone_size: .
cdr3_length: 17
cdr3_nt: TGTGCCAGCAGTCCCCTCCTAGCGGGAGAAGGCACAGATACGCAGTATTTT
cdr3_aa: CASSPLLAGEGTDTQYF

d_call: TRBD1
v_call: TRBV28
j_call: TRBJ2-7
clone_size: .
cdr3_length: 12
cdr3_nt: TGTGCCAGCAGGACAGGGTTAGGTGAGCAGTACTTC
cdr3_aa: CASRTGLGEQYF

d_call: TRBD2
v_call: TRBV11-2
j_call: TRBJ2-7
clone_size: .
cdr3_length: 17
cdr3_nt: TGTGCCAGCAGCTTAGGGCCTAGCGGGGGCCCTTCCTACGAGCAGTACTTC
cdr3_aa: CASSLGPSGGPSYEQYF

d_call: TRBD1
v_call: TRBV11-2
j_call: TRBJ1-2
clone_size: .
cdr3_length: 17
cdr3_nt: TGTGCCAGCAGTCCCGGGACAGGGGGCGAACTGAGCTATGGCTACACCTTC
cdr3_aa: CASSPGTGGELSYGYTF

d_call: .
v_call: TRBV19
j_call: TRBJ2-7
clone_size: .
cdr3_length: 13
cdr3_nt: TGTGCCAGTAGTCGGGGGCTACACTACGAGCAGTACTTC
cdr3_aa: CASSRGLHYEQYF

d_call: TRBD2
v_call: TRBV10-3
j_call: TRBJ2-7
clone_size: .
cdr3_length: 17
cdr3_nt: TGTGCCATCAAAGGACTAGCGGGGGGTACAAGTCGGGACGAGCAGTACTTC
cdr3_aa: CAIKGLAGGTSRDEQYF

d_call: .
v_call: TRBV7-9
j_call: TRBJ1-1
clone_size: .
cdr3_length: 16
cdr3_nt: TGTGCCAGCAGCGCCCCTCCGGCAGTGGAAAACACTGAAGCTTTCTTT
cdr3_aa: CASSAPPAVENTEAFF

d_call: .
v_call: TRBV18
j_call: TRBJ1-2
clone_size: .
cdr3_length: 14
cdr3_nt: TGTGCCAGCTCATACTCTTCGAGGGTCGATGGCTACACCTTC
cdr3_aa: CASSYSSRVDGYTF

d_call: TRBD1
v_call: TRBV27
j_call: TRBJ1-5
clone_size: .
cdr3_length: 14
cdr3_nt: TGTGCCAGCAGTTTACGCAGGGGGGAACAGCCCCAGCATTTT
cdr3_aa: CASSLRRGEQPQHF

d_call: .
v_call: TRBV2
j_call: TRBJ1-3
clone_size: .
cdr3_length: 15
cdr3_nt: TGTGCCAGCAGCTATGACAGCCTTTCTGGAAACACCATATATTTT
cdr3_aa: CASSYDSLSGNTIYF

d_call: TRBD1
v_call: TRBV4-1
j_call: TRBJ2-7
clone_size: .
cdr3_length: 15
cdr3_nt: TGCGCCAGCAGCCAAGTGGGACAGGGGGTAGGCGAGCAGTACTTC
cdr3_aa: CASSQVGQGVGEQYF

d_call: TRBD1
v_call: TRBV19
j_call: TRBJ1-1
clone_size: few
cdr3_length: 15
cdr3_nt: TGTGCCAGTATCAATGGGGCAGGGGGAAGGACTGAAGCTTTCTTT
cdr3_aa: CASINGAGGRTEAFF

d_call: .
v_call: TRBV2
j_call: TRBJ1-1
clone_size: once
cdr3_length: 14
cdr3_nt: TGTGCCAGCAGTGAACATCGGCTCAACACTGAAGCTTTCTTT
cdr3_aa: CASSEHRLNTEAFF

d_call: TRBD1
v_call: TRBV28
j_call: TRBJ2-7
clone_size: .
cdr3_length: 15
cdr3_nt: TGTGCCAGCAGTTTAGGCCCCGGGACAGGCTACGAGCAGTACTTC
cdr3_aa: CASSLGPGTGYEQYF

d_call: .
v_call: TRBV18
j_call: TRBJ2-2
clone_size: .
cdr3_length: 16
cdr3_nt: TGTGCCAGCTCACCAGTGACAGGAGATGACACCGGGGAGCTGTTTTTT
cdr3_aa: CASSPVTGDDTGELFF

d_call: .
v_call: TRBV18
j_call: TRBJ1-4
clone_size: .
cdr3_length: 17
cdr3_nt: TGTGCCAGCTCACCACCGGTTGGGGGGACAACTAATGAAAAACTGTTTTTT
cdr3_aa: CASSPPVGGTTNEKLFF

d_call: .
v_call: TRBV2
j_call: TRBJ1-5
clone_size: .
cdr3_length: 15
cdr3_nt: TGTGCCAGCAGTGAAGATTGGGGCTCCCATCAGCCCCAGCATTTT
cdr3_aa: CASSEDWGSHQPQHF

d_call: .
v_call: TRBV2
j_call: TRBJ2-7
clone_size: .
cdr3_length: 13
cdr3_nt: TGTGCCAGCTGTACTAATGGGGTTCGCGAGCAGTACTTC
cdr3_aa: CASCTNGVREQYF

d_call: .
v_call: TRBV7-6
j_call: TRBJ2-2
clone_size: .
cdr3_length: 16
cdr3_nt: TGTGCCAGCAGCTTACAGGTTTTGGGGGCCACCGGGGAGCTGTTTTTT
cdr3_aa: CASSLQVLGATGELFF

d_call: .
v_call: TRBV30
j_call: TRBJ2-5
clone_size: once
cdr3_length: 12
cdr3_nt: TGTGCCTGGAGTGTCACGGGACAGACCCAGTACTTC
cdr3_aa: CAWSVTGQTQYF

d_call: .
v_call: TRBV18
j_call: TRBJ1-1
clone_size: .
cdr3_length: 15
cdr3_nt: TGTGCCAGCTCACCACCCGCCAGTATGAACACTGAAGCTTTCTTT
cdr3_aa: CASSPPASMNTEAFF

d_call: .
v_call: TRBV5-1
j_call: TRBJ1-3
clone_size: .
cdr3_length: 14
cdr3_nt: TGCGCCAGCAGCTTGGGAAACATTCGAAACACCATATATTTT
cdr3_aa: CASSLGNIRNTIYF

d_call: .
v_call: TRBV24-1
j_call: TRBJ2-2
clone_size: .
cdr3_length: 13
cdr3_nt: TGTGCCACCAGTGGAAGAGGGCCCCGGGAGCTGTTTTTT
cdr3_aa: CATSGRGPRELFF

d_call: .
v_call: TRBV11-3
j_call: TRBJ2-2
clone_size: .
cdr3_length: 14
cdr3_nt: TGTGCCAGCAGTAGGCAGGGTTACACCGGGGAGCTGTTTTTT
cdr3_aa: CASSRQGYTGELFF

d_call: TRBD1
v_call: TRBV7-9
j_call: TRBJ1-2
clone_size: .
cdr3_length: 11
cdr3_nt: TGTGCCAGCAGCACGACAGGGGGCTACACCTTC
cdr3_aa: CASSTTGGYTF

d_call: .
v_call: TRBV19
j_call: TRBJ2-2
clone_size: .
cdr3_length: 14
cdr3_nt: TGTGCCAGTAGTCCCTATCCGAACACCGGGGAGCTGTTTTTT
cdr3_aa: CASSPYPNTGELFF

d_call: .
v_call: TRBV7-3
j_call: TRBJ2-2
clone_size: .
cdr3_length: 14
cdr3_nt: TGTGCCAGCAGATCTGAGGGGTTCACCGGGGAGCTGTTTTTT
cdr3_aa: CASRSEGFTGELFF

d_call: .
v_call: TRBV7-9
j_call: TRBJ2-2
clone_size: .
cdr3_length: 15
cdr3_nt: TGTGCCAGCGGACCCGACACCGGTGACACCGGGGAGCTGTTTTTT
cdr3_aa: CASGPDTGDTGELFF

d_call: TRBD1
v_call: TRBV6-5
j_call: TRBJ1-2
clone_size: .
cdr3_length: 13
cdr3_nt: TGTGCCAGCAGGCGACAGGGGGCCTATGGCTACACCTTC
cdr3_aa: CASRRQGAYGYTF

d_call: .
v_call: TRBV19
j_call: TRBJ1-5
clone_size: .
cdr3_length: 14
cdr3_nt: TGTGCCAGTACTTTTCTGGGCGGGAATCAGCCCCAGCATTTT
cdr3_aa: CASTFLGGNQPQHF

d_call: .
v_call: TRBV9
j_call: TRBJ1-4
clone_size: .
cdr3_length: 14
cdr3_nt: TGTGCCAGCAGCCGGACGACGACTAGTGAGAAACTGTTTTTT
cdr3_aa: CASSRTTTSEKLFF

d_call: .
v_call: TRBV28
j_call: TRBJ1-4
clone_size: .
cdr3_length: 15
cdr3_nt: TGTGCCAGCAGTTTATCTTGGGGGGTGGAGGAAAAACTGTTTTTT
cdr3_aa: CASSLSWGVEEKLFF

d_call: TRBD1
v_call: TRBV5-1
j_call: TRBJ1-6
clone_size: once
cdr3_length: 14
cdr3_nt: TGCGCCAGCAGCTTGGACAGGGGCGCATCACCCCTCCACTTT
cdr3_aa: CASSLDRGASPLHF

d_call: .
v_call: TRBV19
j_call: TRBJ2-3
clone_size: once
cdr3_length: 13
cdr3_nt: TGTGCCAGTAGGGGAGGCTGGCCAGATACGCAGTATTTT
cdr3_aa: CASRGGWPDTQYF

d_call: .
v_call: TRBV13
j_call: TRBJ2-3
clone_size: .
cdr3_length: 12
cdr3_nt: TGTGCCAGCAGCTCGCAGGGAGATACGCAGTATTTT
cdr3_aa: CASSSQGDTQYF

d_call: .
v_call: TRBV4-3
j_call: TRBJ2-4
clone_size: once
cdr3_length: 14
cdr3_nt: TGCGCCAGCAGCCAAGAAGGCAGCTCGACCATTCAGTACTTC
cdr3_aa: CASSQEGSSTIQYF

d_call: TRBD2
v_call: TRBV2
j_call: TRBJ2-5
clone_size: .
cdr3_length: 15
cdr3_nt: TGTGCCAGCAGTCTTACTAGCGTCCCAAAAGGGACCCAGTACTTC
cdr3_aa: CASSLTSVPKGTQYF

d_call: TRBD2
v_call: TRBV2
j_call: TRBJ2-3
clone_size: once
cdr3_length: 17
cdr3_nt: TGTGCCAGCAGTGCGGGCTCGGGACTAGCGGGGATGGATACGCAGTATTTT
cdr3_aa: CASSAGSGLAGMDTQYF